This T cell receptor beta chain was sequenced in a study of neurological immune-mediated disorders. Study results and limitations: With the multiple sclerosis repertoire cluster, neither clinical nor MRI features showed any association. Levels of TCR clonal expansion peaked in HTLV-1-associated myelopathy and reached their lowest in multiple sclerosis, under those of healthy controls. The repertoires of 18 of 34 multiple sclerosis patients were placed by phylogenetic grouping in a single related-CDR3 cluster, which may be a signature.

This clonotype was found many times. Its antigen is not known. Trimming stripped 6 bases from V and 5 bases from J, with 17 bases between. CDR1 is SGHVS, CDR2 FQNEAQ, per germline. This CDR3 has 15 residues. A total of 2 million PBMCs stored at -80 degrees C provided the unsorted libraries. TCRdb reprocessed the 5' RACE reads with MiXCR, giving one entry per CDR3 protein. The table shows approximately 82,000 distinct CDR3 sequences, with approximately 2.4% occurring only once. The source of this sequence is a woman in her 30s with multiple sclerosis. The rearrangement uses TRBV7-8 and TRBJ2-1; tentatively, D is TRBD1 or TRBD2 (5 bases each). Sequencing was performed on PBMCs. DNA of the CDR3: TGTGCCAGCAGTACTACCGGGACCCCGAACAATGAGCAGTTCTTC. This sequence encodes CASSTTGTPNNEQFF.